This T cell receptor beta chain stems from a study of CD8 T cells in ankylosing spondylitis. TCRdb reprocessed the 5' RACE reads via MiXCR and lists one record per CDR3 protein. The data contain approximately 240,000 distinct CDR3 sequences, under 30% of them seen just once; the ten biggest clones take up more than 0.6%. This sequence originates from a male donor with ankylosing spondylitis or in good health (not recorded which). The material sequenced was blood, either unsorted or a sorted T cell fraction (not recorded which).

The CDR3: CATTPGGADGTDTQYF. As DNA, the CDR3 is TGTGCCACCACGCCCGGGGGGGCAGACGGCACAGATACGCAGTATTTT. The V gene is TRBV24-1, the J gene TRBJ2-3; 8 bases fit TRBD2. The junction had 10 bases not matched to a gene; V was cut back by 8 bases and J by 1 base. The CDR3 covers 16 residues. Germline V lookup: CDR1 KGHDR, CDR2 SFDVKD.